Presented here are 5 T cell receptor beta chains from one specimen sequenced in a study of blood T cell repertoires in COVID-19. Profiling relied on immunoSEQ multiplex PCR, and the TCRdb table lists in-frame clones only, not all of them. The table has 120,000 to 150,000 clones, 88% seen once. Sequenced: peripheral blood. Every receptor here comes from a man between 45 and 60 years old with active or convalescent COVID-19.

This clone was recorded only once. The chain is built from TRBV29-1 and TRBJ2-1; D perhaps matches TRBD1 (5 bases). Trimming removed 4 bases from V and 7 bases from J, with 17 bases in between. CDR3 length: 14 residues. The germline V gene has CDR1 SQVTM and CDR2 ANQGSEA. The CDR3 here is CSVGGRAFWNEQFF. The DNA for the CDR3 is TGCAGCGTTGGGGGCAGGGCGTTTTGGAATGAGCAGTTCTTC.

V and J are TRBV2 and TRBJ1-4, with D maybe TRBD1 (5 bases). The germline gives CDR1 SNHLY, CDR2 FYNNEI. This CDR3 region has 16 residues. Trimming shortened V by 4 bases and J by 0 bases, and 12 bases separated the two germline ends. Here the CDR3 DNA reads TGTGCCAGCAGTGCACAGGCAACTGCAACTAATGAAAAACTGTTTTTT. It yields the protein CASSAQATATNEKLFF.

The chain has TRBV28 and TRBJ2-6; D unclear. Germline CDR1 and CDR2: MDHEN and SYDVKM. The CDR3 covers 19 residues. Between the trimmed V and J ends, which lost 5 bases and 5 bases, there was a span of 25 bases. CDR3 amino acids: CASSPPPWAGALWANVLTF. The DNA of the CDR3 is TGTGCCAGCAGTCCGCCCCCGTGGGCAGGCGCTCTATGGGCCAACGTCCTGACTTTC.

This clone was seen a single time. The chain joins TRBV6-2 or TRBV6-3 to TRBJ2-7; 9 bases match TRBD1. This CDR3 region has 15 residues. The germline V gene encodes CDR1 MNHEY and CDR2 SVGEGT. The ends lost 2 bases at V and 4 bases at J; junction bases unmatched: 6. The CDR3 loop is CASSYLGQGFYEQYF. CDR3 sequence (DNA): TGTGCCAGCAGTTACCTCGGACAGGGGTTTTACGAGCAGTACTTC.

This sequence joins TRBV25-1 and TRBJ1-1, with D possibly matching TRBD1 (5 bases). V was trimmed by 3 bases and J by 7 bases, leaving 6 bases between them. Looked up from germline, CDR1 is MGHDK and CDR2 is SYGVNS. The CDR3 totals 11 residues. The CDR3 region has the DNA TGTGCCAGCAGTGATAGGGGTGAAGCTTTCTTT. It is translated as CASSDRGEAFF.